This T cell receptor (beta chain) emerged from a study of technical replicates of blood from a few donors. Assay used: immunoSEQ multiplex PCR; TCRdb lists only in-frame clones, some missing. Among around 72,000 clones listed, more than 85% were seen once. A few counts support this clone. V was clipped by 1 base and J by 4 bases, with 13 bases between them. CDR3 size: 14 residues. CDR1 is GTSNPN, CDR2 SVGIG, per germline (reference sequence). The receptor comes from a human donor in good health. Some clones in this sample may be carry-over from other donors' samples. This chain uses TRBV30 with TRBJ1-1, with D hard to call. The specimen sequenced was PBMCs. CDR3 sequence (DNA): TGTGCCTGGAGTGCGGACTCTCAACGCACTGAAGCTTTCTTT. Protein sequence: CAWSADSQRTEAFF.